The 16 T cell receptor beta chains given below trace back to one sample, sequenced in a study of blood T cell repertoires in COVID-19. Generated by immunoSEQ multiplex PCR, the TCRdb table keeps only in-frame clones and is missing some. The sample carries about 240,000 clones, around 86% recorded once. Sequenced input: peripheral blood. The source of these receptors is a man aged 30 to 45 who had recovered from COVID-19.

This clone was counted a single time. The V call is TRBV9, the J call TRBJ1-4, with TRBD1 matching 7 bases. The V segment lost 3 bases and the J segment 4 bases; nucleotides outside the gene matches: 6. The CDR3 is 15 residues long. CDR1 and CDR2 from the germline V gene are SGDLS and YYNGEE. Here the CDR3 reads CASSATGSGNEKLFF. The CDR3 DNA reads TGTGCCAGCAGCGCGACAGGGTCGGGTAATGAAAAACTGTTTTTT.

This clone has a single count. V gene TRBV16 combines with J gene TRBJ2-1, with 8 nucleotides matching TRBD2. CDR3 length: 15 amino acids. Germline V CDR1 and CDR2: KGHSY, FQNENV. V shed 4 bases, J shed 5 bases, and the junction held 7 bases outside the gene matches. In DNA, the CDR3 is TGTGCCAGCAGCCCCAGCGGGGGCGTCGACAATGAGCAGTTCTTC. The encoded protein is CASSPSGGVDNEQFF.

Regarding this clone: One end of the junction does not line up with germline, which may come from a read error. The chain uses TRBV11-3 and TRBJ2-1, with 7 nucleotides matching TRBD1. The CDR3 length is 20 residues. Germline V lookup: CDR1 SGHNT, CDR2 YENEEA. The CDR3 reads CASSVERKGARSLSYNEQFF. CDR3 bases: TGTGCCAGCAGCGTAGAGAGAAAGGGGGCGCGTAGTTTGTCCTACAATGAGCAGTTCTTC.

The chain couples TRBV7-8 to TRBJ2-2; 11 bases are a match to TRBD2. After removal of 5 bases from V and 6 bases from J, the junction contained 8 bases not matched to a gene. The CDR3 totals 16 residues. Germline assignment: CDR1 SGHVS and CDR2 FQNEAQ. In DNA, the CDR3 is TGTGCCAGCAGCGTTAGCGGGGGGGATTTCGCCGGGGAGCTGTTTTTT. This codes for CASSVSGGDFAGELFF.

CDR3 protein: CASSQGTVISGNTIYF. The CDR3, as DNA: TGTGCCAGCAGCCAAGGGACAGTAATCTCTGGAAACACCATATATTTT. The chain has TRBV7-6 and TRBJ1-3, with 7 bases that match TRBD1. The J segment lost 0 bases and the V segment lost 5 bases, leaving 7 bases of the junction unmatched. The CDR3 is made up of 16 amino acids. CDR1 SGHVS and CDR2 FNYEAQ come from the germline V gene.

The V and J genes are TRBV10-1 and TRBJ2-1; TRBD2 matches 8 bases. Trimming at V came to 8 bases and at J to 8 bases, leaving 8 bases not matched to a gene. The germline CDR1 and CDR2 sequences are WNHNN and SYGVQD (reference sequence). The CDR3 is made up of 13 amino acids. The CDR3 DNA reads as TGCGCCAGCGCGCGGGGGGCCTTAGATGAGCAGTTCTTC. Its protein product is CASARGALDEQFF.

The J gene is TRBJ1-5, the V gene TRBV13, with D tentatively TRBD1 (5 bases). Trimming removed 5 bases at V and 4 bases at J, with 15 bases between. This CDR3 comprises 15 residues. Germline CDR1 PRHDT, CDR2 FYEKMQ (reference sequence). The CDR3 spells CASSGGNSPNQPQHF. Here the CDR3 DNA reads TGTGCCAGCAGCGGGGGGAACAGTCCGAATCAGCCCCAGCATTTT. Drawing the rest from reference TRBV13 and TRBJ1-5, the complete variable domain is AAGVIQSPRHLIKEKRETATLKCYPIPRHDTVYWYQQGPGQDPQFLISFYEKMQSDKGSIPDRFSAQQFSDYHSELNMSSLELGDSALYFCASSGGNSPNQPQHFGDGTRLSIL.

The V gene is TRBV24-1, the J gene TRBJ2-5; D perhaps matches TRBD2 (5 bases). V shed 9 bases and J shed 5 bases, with 15 bases lying between them. This CDR3 has 13 residues. Germline CDR1 KGHDR, CDR2 SFDVKD. The CDR3, as DNA: TGTGCCACCGGCGGACTTTCGCAGGAGACCCAGTACTTC. Translation: CATGGLSQETQYF.

As for this clone: Other DNA sequences from this sample encode an identical CDR3 as well. This chain connects TRBV19 to TRBJ2-5, with 7 bases that match TRBD1. This CDR3 is 13 amino acids long. Germline values: CDR1 LNHDA, CDR2 SQIVND (reference sequence). After removal of 4 bases from V and 2 bases from J, the junction contained 1 base not matched to a gene. The CDR3 DNA reads as TGTGCCAGTAGTAGGGACAGACAAGAGACCCAGTACTTC. Protein product: CASSRDRQETQYF.

V and J are TRBV4-1 and TRBJ2-3; 13 bases match TRBD2. The CDR3 spans 17 residues. V lost 1 base to trimming and J lost 5 bases; unmatched junction nucleotides: 6. In germline, CDR1 is MGHRA, CDR2 YSYEKL. CDR3 in amino acids: CASSQVTGLAGVDTQYF. The CDR3 DNA sequence: TGCGCCAGCAGCCAAGTTACCGGACTAGCGGGGGTAGATACGCAGTATTTT.

V and J are TRBV28 and TRBJ1-5; 8 bases map to TRBD1. This CDR3 is built from 14 residues. In germline, CDR1 is MDHEN, CDR2 SYDVKM. Trimming removed 6 bases from V and 7 bases from J; junction bases left unmatched: 8. For the CDR3, the DNA is TGTGCCAGCAGCTCCGGGACAGGTGCCCAGCCCCAGCATTTT. This codes for CASSSGTGAQPQHF.

The CDR3 nucleotides are TGCAGCGTTGGGCCTAGCGGGGTACCCACAGATACGCAGTATTTT. It codes for CSVGPSGVPTDTQYF. The chain employs TRBV29-1 and TRBJ2-3; 9 bases line up with TRBD2. From germline, CDR1 is SQVTM and CDR2 ANQGSEA. Trimming took 4 bases from V and 2 from J; bases not matched to a gene: 7. This CDR3 is built from 15 residues.

The rearrangement joins TRBV7-3 to TRBJ2-7, with D hard to call. Germline lookup yields CDR1 SGHTA and CDR2 FQGTGA. The CDR3 is 16 residues long. V lost 1 base and J lost 2, with 15 bases in between. The CDR3 DNA follows: TGTGCCAGCAGCTTAATCCTGGTCGGCGGCACCTACGAGCAGTACTTC. This codes for CASSLILVGGTYEQYF.

V usage is TRBV5-8 and J usage is TRBJ1-2; 8 nucleotides agree with TRBD1. The CDR3 totals 15 residues. With V trimmed by 0 bases and J by 5 bases, 6 bases remained unmatched. Germline V CDR1 and CDR2: SGHTS, YDEGEE. DNA of the CDR3: TGTGCCAGCAGCTTGGGTGGACAGGGCATTTATGGCTACACCTTC. This gives the protein CASSLGGQGIYGYTF.

This rearrangement joins TRBV10-3 to TRBJ1-3, with a weak D call TRBD1 (6 bases). Per the germline V gene, CDR1 is ENHRY and CDR2 is SYGVKD. The CDR3 has 15 amino acids. The germline V and J ends were trimmed by 10 bases and 1 base, with 17 bases remaining between them. The CDR3 is CATNEQGSSGNTIYF. For the CDR3, the DNA is TGTGCCACCAACGAACAGGGTTCGTCTGGAAACACCATATATTTT.

This sequence joins TRBV13 and TRBJ2-5; TRBD2 is a possible D gene (7 bases). Germline lookup yields CDR1 PRHDT and CDR2 FYEKMQ (reference sequence). This CDR3 region has 16 residues. The V gene lost 5 bases and the J gene lost 1 base, with 17 bases spanning the gap. The CDR3 DNA reads as TGTGCCAGCAGCGGCGCGGGGGCACCCGGCCAAGAGACCCAGTACTTC. It translates to CASSGAGAPGQETQYF.